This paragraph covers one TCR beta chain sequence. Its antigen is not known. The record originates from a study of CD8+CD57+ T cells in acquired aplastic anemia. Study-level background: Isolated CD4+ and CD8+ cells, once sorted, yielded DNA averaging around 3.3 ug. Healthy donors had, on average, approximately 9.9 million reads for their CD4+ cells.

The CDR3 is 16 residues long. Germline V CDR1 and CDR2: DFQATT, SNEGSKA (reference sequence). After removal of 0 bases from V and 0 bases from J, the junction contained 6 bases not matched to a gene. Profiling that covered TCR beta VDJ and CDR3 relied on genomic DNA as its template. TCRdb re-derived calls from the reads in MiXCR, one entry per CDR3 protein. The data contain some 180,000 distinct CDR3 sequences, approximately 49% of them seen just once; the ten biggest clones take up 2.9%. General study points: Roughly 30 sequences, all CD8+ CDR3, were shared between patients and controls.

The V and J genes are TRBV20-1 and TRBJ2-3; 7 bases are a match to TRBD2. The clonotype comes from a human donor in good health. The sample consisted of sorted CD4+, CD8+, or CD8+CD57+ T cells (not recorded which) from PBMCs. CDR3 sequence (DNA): TGCAGTGCTAGAGATCTCCTAGCGGCTAGCACAGATACGCAGTATTTT. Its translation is CSARDLLAASTDTQYF.